A few counts support the clone carrying this T cell receptor beta chain. The antigen is not known. The entry originates in a study of T cell repertoires in cytomegalovirus infection. Across the whole study: Matching HLA type, along with CMV infection, was indicated by public TCR beta signatures.

Study-level points and caveats: Of the TCR beta families, the public ones yielded a cumulative frequency that identified carriers of CMV plus the relevant HLA. Across the ex vivo response, the dominant clonotypes were HLA-C-restricted CMV-specific TCR beta clonotypes.

From the reads, TCRdb called clonotypes with MiXCR, one entry per CDR3 protein. Of under 850,000 distinct CDR3 sequences listed, 35% are singletons. The CDR3 has 14 residues. The germline gives CDR1 DFQATT, CDR2 SNEGSKA (reference sequence). With 0 bases clipped from V and 7 bases from J, the junction kept 3 bases outside the gene matches. The clonotype comes from a human donor in good health (CMV status not recorded). Some clones in this sample may be carry-over from other donors' samples. Sequencing was done on a sample of PBMCs. The chain couples TRBV20-1 to TRBJ1-4; the match to TRBD1 covers 9 bases. The CDR3 is CSAREQGAREKLFF. The DNA for the CDR3 is TGCAGTGCTAGAGAACAGGGGGCACGTGAAAAACTGTTTTTT.